This T cell receptor beta chain is drawn from a study of T cell responses to AZD1222 COVID-19 vaccine. As concerns this clone: Its antigen is not identified.

J lost 4 bases, V lost 6 bases, and 4 bases had no gene match. The CDR3 is made up of 13 amino acids. Produced via immunoSEQ multiplex PCR; TCRdb's table is partial and in-frame only. The data show about 200,000 clones, less than 95% seen once. General study points: Mapped onto spike, vaccine-associated CD4 TCRs spanned it and were dominant at 160-218 and 743-854. There were mostly white British donors and more females than males, and clonal diversity was possibly underestimated.

The rearrangement uses TRBV12-3 or TRBV12-4 and TRBJ2-7; 9 positions match TRBD1. Sequenced here: peripheral blood, sampled 28 days after the second dose of the MenACWY control vaccine. This TCR derives from an adult who received the MenACWY meningococcal vaccine as a control. As DNA, the CDR3 is TGTGCCAGCAGAGGGGACAGGGCGTACGAGCAGTACTTC. Residues: CASRGDRAYEQYF.